This T cell receptor (beta chain) was recovered during a study of T cell repertoires in cytomegalovirus infection. The overall study: Shared public TCR beta signatures pointed to both CMV infection and a matching HLA type. Study-level findings and limits: Predominance within the ex vivo response was attributable to HLA-C-restricted CMV-specific TCR beta clonotypes. Individuals carrying CMV plus the relevant HLA were identified by cumulative frequency of public TCR beta families.

This clonotype was recorded a few times. The antigen remains undetermined. V lost 4 bases, J lost 5 bases, and 15 bases lay in between. The germline CDR1 and CDR2 sequences are SGHTA and FQGTGA. This CDR3 has 15 amino acids. TCRdb re-called the reads with MiXCR, one entry per CDR3 protein. This sample has about 530,000 distinct CDR3 sequences; about 25% occur once, and the top ten carry over 10%. V gene TRBV7-3 combines with J gene TRBJ2-1; D is unclear. Sequenced material: PBMCs. The receptor was isolated from a human donor in good health (CMV status not recorded). Some clones in this sample may be carry-over from other donors' samples. The CDR3 DNA is TGTGCCAGCAGCTCGCTGGGCACATTGGACAATGAGCAGTTCTTC. It yields the protein CASSSLGTLDNEQFF.